In this sample, the clone carrying this T cell receptor (beta chain) turned up many times. No antigen is known for it. Unique molecular identifiers were used to barcode this TCRbeta library. Each CDR3 protein is one row after TCRdb ran MiXCR on the PCR reads. This table has 150,000 to 250,000 distinct CDR3 sequences, 5.5% to 7% appearing once. The source of the sample is a study of T-cell reconstitution after alpha-beta-depleted transplantation in children. Study-wide findings and caveats: Expanded clones from the graft, numbering several hundred, reportedly supplied alpha-beta T cells about two months after transplant. Among T cells one year after transplant, newly produced cells accounted for most counts and diversity.

CDR1 is MNHNS, CDR2 SASEGT, per germline. The CDR3 has 15 amino acids. With 7 bases removed from V and 6 bases from J, the gap between germline ends came to 18 bases. The receptor was isolated from a girl under three years old with combined immunodeficiency, due to receive a stem cell transplant. The chain uses TRBV6-1 and TRBJ2-2, with D hard to call. The sample here was PBMCs, taken before TCRalphabeta/CD19-depleted stem cell transplant. The CDR3 sequence: CASTKLGLRPGELFF. The DNA for the CDR3 is TGTGCCAGCACAAAGCTAGGCCTCCGACCCGGGGAGCTGTTTTTT.